This T cell receptor beta chain was recovered during a study of blood T cells in healthy people across ages. Then a second PCR, running roughly 7 to 11 cycles, was carried out with a sample-barcoded 5' primer and a J-beta primer mix. TCRdb reprocessed the 5' RACE reads with MiXCR, giving one entry per CDR3 protein. The sample includes approximately 1,100,000 distinct CDR3 sequences, under 45% seen only once; the top ten take 15% to 20%. The CDR3 extends over 14 amino acids. After removal of 0 bases from V and 10 bases from J, the junction contained 6 bases not matched to a gene. Germline values: CDR1 SGDLS, CDR2 YYNGEE.

Sequenced input: blood. The clonotype comes from a woman aged 60-75 years in good health. V and J are TRBV9 and TRBJ2-3, with TRBD1 matching 9 bases. The CDR3 protein is CASSVGGQGGAQYF. In DNA form, the CDR3 reads TGTGCCAGCAGCGTAGGGGGACAGGGAGGTGCGCAGTATTTT.